A single sample is the source of the 3 T cell receptor beta chains below, sequenced in a study of T cells in Graves' hyperthyroidism and ophthalmopathy. Using RNA transcripts as the source, TCR beta CDR3 regions were amplified. Researchers ran a first-round RT-PCR on the TCR CDR3 using the HTBI primer set. One entry per CDR3 protein, called by TCRdb with MiXCR from the multiplex PCR reads. The top ten hold approximately 3.8% of the sample, which has approximately 600,000 distinct CDR3 sequences, around 15% seen once. Sequences were obtained from blood. Receptor source: a woman younger than 45 with Graves' hyperthyroidism.

This clonotype occurred many times. One end of the junction varies from germline; a read error may be responsible. This chain links TRBV2 with TRBJ2-3; 8 nucleotides match TRBD2. Germline CDR1 reads SNHLY; CDR2 reads FYNNEI. This CDR3 is built from 15 residues. CDR3 sequence (DNA): TGTGCCAGCAGGGAAGCGGGAGCCCGAGTAGATACGCAGTATTTT. It specifies CASREAGARVDTQYF.

The chain couples TRBV7-2 to TRBJ1-5; weak D call: TRBD1 (6 bases). CDR1 is SGHTA, CDR2 FQGNSA, per germline. The V end lost 3 bases, the J end lost 9 bases, and 12 bases lay between the germline ends. This CDR3 has 13 residues. For the CDR3, the DNA is TGTGCCAGCAGCTTGATGGAAGGGGGGCCCCAGCATTTT. It codes for CASSLMEGGPQHF.

Many counts were recorded for this clonotype. This CDR3 is CASSFEGPGELFF. CDR3 DNA sequence: TGCGCCAGCAGCTTCGAGGGACCCGGGGAGCTGTTTTTT. The chain recombines TRBV5-1 with TRBJ2-2; either TRBD1 or TRBD2 may fit D (5 bases each). CDR3 size: 13 residues. V was trimmed by 2 bases and J by 6 bases, leaving 8 bases between them. Looked up from germline, CDR1 is SGHRS and CDR2 is YFSETQ.